The subject of this entry is one TCR beta chain. What it binds is not known. The sample comes from a study of shared clonotypes between healthy human individuals. Study-wide context: Every donor yielded three CD4 naive, three CD4 memory, two CD8 naive and one CD8 memory plate. Study conclusions and caveats: Incompleteness in sorted-subset sequencing, despite large depth, was shown by rarefaction.

Germline lookup yields CDR1 MNHNY and CDR2 SVGAGI (reference sequence). The CDR3 length is 15 residues. Trimming pared 2 bases from V and 2 bases from J, leaving 12 bases between. Sequenced by immunoSEQ multiplex PCR; TCRdb stores in-frame clones only, minus some. This sample yields some 1 million clones, of which around 76% are seen a single time; 1.4% belongs to the top ten. The V and J genes are TRBV6-6 and TRBJ1-2; maybe TRBD1 (5 bases). This TCR derives from a man between 18 and 29 years old in good health. The sequencing input was memory CD4+ T cells sorted from blood. Subset defined: CD45RA-negative fraction. DNA of the CDR3: TGTGCCAGCAGTTACGGCAGGGAGGAAAACTATGGCTACACCTTC. Protein sequence: CASSYGREENYGYTF.